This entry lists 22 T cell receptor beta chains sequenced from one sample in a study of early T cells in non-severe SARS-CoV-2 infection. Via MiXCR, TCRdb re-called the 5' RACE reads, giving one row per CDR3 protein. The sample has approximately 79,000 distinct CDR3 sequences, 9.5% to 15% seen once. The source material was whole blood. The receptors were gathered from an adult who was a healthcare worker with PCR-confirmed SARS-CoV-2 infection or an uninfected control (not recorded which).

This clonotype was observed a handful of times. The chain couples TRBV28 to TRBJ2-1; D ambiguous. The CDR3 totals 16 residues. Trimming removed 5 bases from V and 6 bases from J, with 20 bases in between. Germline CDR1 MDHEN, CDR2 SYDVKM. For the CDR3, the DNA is TGTGCCAGCAGTCTCGCTGAAAAACGGGCGCCCAATGAGCAGTTCTTC. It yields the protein CASSLAEKRAPNEQFF.

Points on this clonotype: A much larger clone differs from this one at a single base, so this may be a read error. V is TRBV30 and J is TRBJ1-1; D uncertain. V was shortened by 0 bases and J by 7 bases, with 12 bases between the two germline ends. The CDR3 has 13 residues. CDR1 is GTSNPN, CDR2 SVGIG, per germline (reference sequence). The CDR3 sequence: CAWSVGMEIEAFF. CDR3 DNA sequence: TGTGCCTGGAGTGTAGGTATGGAGATTGAAGCTTTCTTT.

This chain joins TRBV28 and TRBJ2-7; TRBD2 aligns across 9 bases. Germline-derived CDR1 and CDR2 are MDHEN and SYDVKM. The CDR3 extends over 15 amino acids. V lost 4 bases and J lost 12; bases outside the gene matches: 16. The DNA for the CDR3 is TGTGCCAGCAGTTCCCCAGGGAGCGGGAGGCCTTCGTCGTACTTC. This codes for CASSSPGSGRPSSYF.

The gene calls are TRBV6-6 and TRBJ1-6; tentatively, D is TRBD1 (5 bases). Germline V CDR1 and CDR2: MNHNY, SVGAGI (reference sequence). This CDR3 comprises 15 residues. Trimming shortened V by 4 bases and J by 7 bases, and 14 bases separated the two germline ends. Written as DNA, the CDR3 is TGTGCCAGCAGTTCTCCTGACAGTGGCAATTCACCCCTCCACTTT. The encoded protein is CASSSPDSGNSPLHF.

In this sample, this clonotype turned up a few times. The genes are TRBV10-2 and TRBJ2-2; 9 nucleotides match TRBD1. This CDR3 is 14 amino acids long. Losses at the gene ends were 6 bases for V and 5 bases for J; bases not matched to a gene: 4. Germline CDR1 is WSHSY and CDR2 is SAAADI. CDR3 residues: CASRDRGRTGELFF. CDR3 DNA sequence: TGCGCCAGCAGGGACAGGGGTAGGACCGGGGAGCTGTTTTTT.

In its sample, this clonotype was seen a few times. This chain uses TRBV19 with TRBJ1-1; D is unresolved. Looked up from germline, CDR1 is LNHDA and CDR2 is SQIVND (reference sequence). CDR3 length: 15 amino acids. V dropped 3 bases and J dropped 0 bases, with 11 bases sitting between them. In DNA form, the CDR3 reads TGTGCCAGTAGTATTGAACGTAGGATGAACACTGAAGCTTTCTTT. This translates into CASSIERRMNTEAFF.

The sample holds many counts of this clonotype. The CDR3 here is CASSLPSGGYEQFF. CDR3 in DNA: TGTGCCAGCAGCCTCCCTAGCGGCGGGTATGAGCAGTTCTTC. The gene calls are TRBV28 and TRBJ2-1, with 7 bases that match TRBD2. From germline, CDR1 is MDHEN and CDR2 SYDVKM. J lost 8 bases, V lost 6 bases, and 10 bases had no gene match. The CDR3 runs 14 residues.

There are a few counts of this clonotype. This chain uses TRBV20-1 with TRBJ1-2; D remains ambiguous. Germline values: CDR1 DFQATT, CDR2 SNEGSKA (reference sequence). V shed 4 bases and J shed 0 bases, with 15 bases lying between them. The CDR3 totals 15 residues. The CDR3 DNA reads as TGCAGTGCTAACAGACCCTCGCTATCTAACTATGGCTACACCTTC. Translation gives CSANRPSLSNYGYTF.

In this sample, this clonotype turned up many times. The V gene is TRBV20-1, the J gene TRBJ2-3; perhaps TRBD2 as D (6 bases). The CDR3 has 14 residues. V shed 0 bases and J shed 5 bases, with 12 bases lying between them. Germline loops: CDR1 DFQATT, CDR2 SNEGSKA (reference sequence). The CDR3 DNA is TGCAGTGCTAGAGATGTCGGGAGTTTAGATACGCAGTATTTT. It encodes CSARDVGSLDTQYF.

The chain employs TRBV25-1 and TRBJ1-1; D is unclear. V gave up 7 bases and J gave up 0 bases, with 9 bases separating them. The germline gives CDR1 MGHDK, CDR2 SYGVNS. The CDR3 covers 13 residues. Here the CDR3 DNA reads TGTGCCAGCACCACGGCAGTGAACACTGAAGCTTTCTTT. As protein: CASTTAVNTEAFF.

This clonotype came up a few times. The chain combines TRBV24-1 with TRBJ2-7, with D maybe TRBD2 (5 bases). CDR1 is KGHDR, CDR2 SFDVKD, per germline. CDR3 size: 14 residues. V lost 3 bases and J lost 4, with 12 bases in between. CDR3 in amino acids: CATSDHTSGYEQYF. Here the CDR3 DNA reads TGTGCCACCAGTGATCACACATCGGGGTACGAGCAGTACTTC.

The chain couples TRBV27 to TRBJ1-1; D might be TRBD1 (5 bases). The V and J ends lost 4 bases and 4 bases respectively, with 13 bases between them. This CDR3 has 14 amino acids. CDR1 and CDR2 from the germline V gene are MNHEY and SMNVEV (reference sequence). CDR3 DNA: TGTGCCAGCAGTTCGGGACGTTCGGCCACTGAAGCTTTCTTT. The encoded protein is CASSSGRSATEAFF.

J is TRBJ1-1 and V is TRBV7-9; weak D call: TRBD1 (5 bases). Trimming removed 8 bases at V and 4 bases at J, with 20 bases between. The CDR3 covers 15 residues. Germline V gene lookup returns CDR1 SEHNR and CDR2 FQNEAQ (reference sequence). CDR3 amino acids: CASAPGRGKGTEAFF. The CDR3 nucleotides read TGTGCCAGCGCCCCGGGGAGGGGCAAGGGCACTGAAGCTTTCTTT.

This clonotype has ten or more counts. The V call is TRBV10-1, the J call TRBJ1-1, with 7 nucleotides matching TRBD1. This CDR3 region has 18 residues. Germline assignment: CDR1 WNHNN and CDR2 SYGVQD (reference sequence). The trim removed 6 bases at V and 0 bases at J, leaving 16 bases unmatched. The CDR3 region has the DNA TGCGCCAGCAGCGCCGAGGGGGCACACGGAGCCATGAACACTGAAGCTTTCTTT. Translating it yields CASSAEGAHGAMNTEAFF.

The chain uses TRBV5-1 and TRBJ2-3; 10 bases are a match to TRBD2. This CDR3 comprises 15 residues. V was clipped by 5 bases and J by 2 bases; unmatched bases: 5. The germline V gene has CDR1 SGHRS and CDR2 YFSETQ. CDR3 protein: CASRGSGGLTDTQYF. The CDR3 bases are TGCGCCAGCAGAGGTAGCGGGGGGCTCACAGATACGCAGTATTTT. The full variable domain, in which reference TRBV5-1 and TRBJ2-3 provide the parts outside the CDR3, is KAGVTQTPRYLIKTRGQQVTLSCSPISGHRSVSWYQQTPGQGLQFLFEYFSETQRNKGNFPGRFSGRQFSNSRSEMNVSTLELGDSALYLCASRGSGGLTDTQYFGPGTRLTVL.

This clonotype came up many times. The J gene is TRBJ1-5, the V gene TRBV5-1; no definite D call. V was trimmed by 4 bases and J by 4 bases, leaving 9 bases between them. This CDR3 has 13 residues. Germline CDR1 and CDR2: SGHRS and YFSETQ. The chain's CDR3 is CASSQLGNQPQHF. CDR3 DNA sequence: TGCGCCAGCAGCCAGCTTGGTAATCAGCCCCAGCATTTT. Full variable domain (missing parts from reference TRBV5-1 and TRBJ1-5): KAGVTQTPRYLIKTRGQQVTLSCSPISGHRSVSWYQQTPGQGLQFLFEYFSETQRNKGNFPGRFSGRQFSNSRSEMNVSTLELGDSALYLCASSQLGNQPQHFGDGTRLSIL.

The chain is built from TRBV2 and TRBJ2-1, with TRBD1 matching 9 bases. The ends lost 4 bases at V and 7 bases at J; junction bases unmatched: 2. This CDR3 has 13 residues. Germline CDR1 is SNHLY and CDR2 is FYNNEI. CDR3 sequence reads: CASSVTGGNEQFF. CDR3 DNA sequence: TGTGCCAGCAGTGTGACAGGGGGGAATGAGCAGTTCTTC.

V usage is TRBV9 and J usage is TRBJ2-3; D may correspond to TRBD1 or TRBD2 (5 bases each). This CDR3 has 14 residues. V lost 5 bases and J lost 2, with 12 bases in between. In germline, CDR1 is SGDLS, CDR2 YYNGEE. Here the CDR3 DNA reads TGTGCCAGCAGGGACCCCGGGACCACAGATACGCAGTATTTT. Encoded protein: CASRDPGTTDTQYF.

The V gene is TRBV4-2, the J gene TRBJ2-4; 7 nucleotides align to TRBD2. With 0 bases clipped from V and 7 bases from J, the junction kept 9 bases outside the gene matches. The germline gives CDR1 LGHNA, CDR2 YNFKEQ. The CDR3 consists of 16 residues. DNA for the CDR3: TGTGCCAGCAGCCAAGATATGCTAGCGGTGGCGAACATTCAGTACTTC. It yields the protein CASSQDMLAVANIQYF.

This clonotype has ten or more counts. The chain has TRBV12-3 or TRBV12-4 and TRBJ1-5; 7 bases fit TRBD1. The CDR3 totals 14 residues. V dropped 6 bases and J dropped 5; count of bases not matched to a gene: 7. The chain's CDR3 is CASSLQGPDQPQHF. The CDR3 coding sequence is TGTGCCAGCAGCTTACAGGGGCCGGATCAGCCCCAGCATTTT.

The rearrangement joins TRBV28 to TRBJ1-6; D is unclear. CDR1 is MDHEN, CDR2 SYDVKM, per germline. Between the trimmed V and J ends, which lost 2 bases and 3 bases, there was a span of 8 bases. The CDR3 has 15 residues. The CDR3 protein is CASSLGPGYNSPLHF. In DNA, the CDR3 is TGTGCCAGCAGTTTAGGTCCGGGCTATAATTCACCCCTCCACTTT.

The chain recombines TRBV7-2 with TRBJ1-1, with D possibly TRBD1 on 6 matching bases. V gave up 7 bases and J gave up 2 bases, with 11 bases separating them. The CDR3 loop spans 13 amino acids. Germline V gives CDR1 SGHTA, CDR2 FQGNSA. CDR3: CASNQQGNTEAFF. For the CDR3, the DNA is TGTGCCAGCAACCAACAGGGCAACACTGAAGCTTTCTTT.